These T cell receptor beta chains were read from a single sample in a study of blood T cell repertoires in COVID-19. Produced via immunoSEQ multiplex PCR; TCRdb's table is partial and in-frame only. Of some 120,000 clones listed, about 84% are singletons. Sequenced sample: peripheral blood. The source is a human donor in a cohort sampled during active COVID-19. The CDR3 runs from the conserved cysteine through the conserved F or W. The order of the fields is V gene, J gene, CDR3 length, CDR3 protein.

TRBV10-1	TRBJ2-1	16	CATRKAVAGDDGEQFF
TRBV27	TRBJ2-7	14	CASSLTRGYDEQYF
TRBV28	TRBJ1-4	14	CASSRQGVNEKLFF
TRBV4-3	TRBJ1-2	14	CASSQAGTDHGYTF
TRBV11-2	TRBJ2-2	15	CASSGRGIGTGELFF
TRBV4-2	TRBJ2-1	22	CASSQEGLTSGRASGTYNEQFF
TRBV5-1	TRBJ2-3	14	CASSPGGPWDTQYF
TRBV2	TRBJ2-5	14	CASSEATGQETQYF
TRBV5-1	TRBJ1-1	13	CASSEPGQREAFF
TRBV5-1	TRBJ1-1	15	CASSQGYRTNTEAFF
TRBV5-6	TRBJ1-3	16	CASSHRQGSAGNTIYF
TRBV7-8	TRBJ2-1	17	CASSRPGTVFSYNEQFF
TRBV19	TRBJ1-2	14	CASVKPGSNYGYTF
TRBV4-3	TRBJ2-1	14	CASSLRSNFGEQFF
TRBV6-6	TRBJ2-7	14	CASSYSSQGYEQYF
TRBV7-2	TRBJ2-6	15	CASSLRGTGANVLTF
TRBV30	TRBJ1-3	15	CAWGLDRFSGNTIYF
TRBV7-9	TRBJ1-1	15	CASSTGSGVNTEAFF
TRBV18	TRBJ2-7	14	CASSPQGASYEQYF
TRBV12-1	TRBJ2-1	15	CASSKTSGVYNEQFF
TRBV11-2	TRBJ1-2	13	CASSQDRDYGYTF
TRBV2	TRBJ2-2	13	CASSEQGPGELFF
TRBV6-2/TRBV6-3	TRBJ2-3	14	CASSHPARGDTQYF
TRBV18	TRBJ2-1	15	CASSPLSGRNNEQFF
TRBV19	TRBJ2-7	19	CASSSNGRLAGERPYEQYF
TRBV28	TRBJ1-5	16	CASSLGARVGNQPQHF
TRBV5-1	TRBJ2-1	15	CASSLVPGSYNEQFF
TRBV5-1	TRBJ2-1	17	CASSSYSGTSGYNEQFF
TRBV5-1	TRBJ2-1	13	CASSLAASSEQFF
TRBV3-1/TRBV3-2	TRBJ2-7	15	CASSPPGHRSYEQYF
TRBV19	TRBJ1-1	16	CASSINTGLSRTEAFF
TRBV7-9	TRBJ1-4	13	CASSLQGNEKLFF
TRBV4-2	TRBJ2-1	20	CASSQEGGLSRTIRHNEQFF
TRBV5-1	TRBJ2-1	12	CASSYTSNEQFF
TRBV9	TRBJ2-5	13	CASSPGTKGTQYF
TRBV20-1	TRBJ2-5	11	CSAPSRETQYF
TRBV7-9	TRBJ2-7	11	CASSSAGNLNF